This entry lists 8 T cell receptor beta chains sequenced from one sample in a study of T cell responses to AZD1222 COVID-19 vaccine. TCRdb's table, derived via immunoSEQ multiplex PCR, lists solely in-frame clones and lacks some. The sample shows roughly 130,000 clones, roughly nine tenths of them seen only once. The sample was peripheral blood, taken on day 0 of AZD1222 vaccination. These receptor sequences come from an adult in good health.

This rearrangement joins TRBV25-1 to TRBJ2-3, with TRBD2 matching 10 bases. Trimming at V came to 2 bases and at J to 2 bases, leaving 10 bases not matched to a gene. This CDR3 spans 18 amino acids. Germline CDR1 is MGHDK and CDR2 is SYGVNS. The CDR3: CASSEKRLAGAITDTQYF. DNA of the CDR3: TGTGCCAGCAGTGAAAAAAGACTAGCGGGTGCTATCACAGATACGCAGTATTTT.

The chain carries TRBV20-1 and TRBJ2-5; tentatively, D is TRBD2 (6 bases). This CDR3 has 14 amino acids. Deletions cut 3 bases from V and 2 bases from J, with 13 bases between. The germline gives CDR1 DFQATT, CDR2 SNEGSKA (reference sequence). CDR3 protein: CSASPRDSQETQYF. DNA of the CDR3: TGCAGTGCTAGTCCCAGGGACTCGCAAGAGACCCAGTACTTC.

The chain joins TRBV5-1 to TRBJ1-1, with D unresolved. The CDR3 loop spans 14 amino acids. The V gene's germline CDR1 is SGHRS and CDR2 YFSETQ. The germline V and J ends were trimmed by 5 bases and 0 bases, with 11 bases remaining between them. The CDR3 DNA is TGCGCCAGCAGGGGCCCGGGGATGAACACTGAAGCTTTCTTT. Protein product: CASRGPGMNTEAFF.

The chain combines TRBV9 with TRBJ2-5; 12 nucleotides align to TRBD2. V lost 4 bases to trimming and J lost 5 bases; unmatched junction nucleotides: 9. The germline V gene encodes CDR1 SGDLS and CDR2 YYNGEE. The CDR3 contains 16 residues. The CDR3, as DNA: TGTGCCAGCAGCCCCCGACGGACTAGCGGGACGGAGACCCAGTACTTC. As protein: CASSPRRTSGTETQYF.

The chain has TRBV5-1 and TRBJ2-6; a weak D match, TRBD2 (6 bases). There are 18 residues in the CDR3. Germline V gene data show CDR1 as SGHRS and CDR2 as YFSETQ. Trimming removed 3 bases at V and 0 bases at J, with 16 bases between. This CDR3 reads CASSSGGGANSGANVLTF. The CDR3 nucleotides are TGCGCCAGCAGCTCCGGGGGTGGAGCCAACTCTGGGGCCAACGTCCTGACTTTC. The full variable domain, completed using reference TRBV5-1 and TRBJ2-6, is KAGVTQTPRYLIKTRGQQVTLSCSPISGHRSVSWYQQTPGQGLQFLFEYFSETQRNKGNFPGRFSGRQFSNSRSEMNVSTLELGDSALYLCASSSGGGANSGANVLTFGAGSRLTVL.

The V gene is TRBV3-1 (or the pseudogene TRBV3-2), the J gene TRBJ1-2, with TRBD1 as a possible D gene (6 bases). CDR3 length equals 16 residues. Germline V lookup: CDR1 LGHDT, CDR2 YNNKEL (reference sequence). V shed 1 base and J shed 2 bases, with 14 bases lying between them. DNA of the CDR3: TGTGCCAGCAGCCAAGTAAGGGACAAAATGAACTATGGCTACACCTTC. It translates to CASSQVRDKMNYGYTF.

The rearrangement joins TRBV19 to TRBJ2-7; D is uncertain. CDR1 LNHDA and CDR2 SQIVND come from the germline V gene (reference sequence). The V end lost 1 base, the J end lost 2 bases, and 12 bases lay between the germline ends. This CDR3 contains 15 residues. In nucleotides, the CDR3 is TGTGCCAGTAGTATAGGACATGCTTCCCCCTACGAGCAGTACTTC. This sequence encodes CASSIGHASPYEQYF.

V usage is TRBV27 and J usage is TRBJ1-2, with TRBD1 matching 8 bases. The CDR3 runs 14 residues. V lost 5 bases, J lost 6 bases, and 8 bases stayed unmatched. Germline lookup yields CDR1 MNHEY and CDR2 SMNVEV (reference sequence). The CDR3 here is CASSPRQGWDGYTF. As DNA, the CDR3 is TGTGCCAGCAGTCCGCGACAGGGGTGGGATGGCTACACCTTC.